This T cell receptor (beta chain) was captured by sequencing in a study of vaccination and CD4 T cells after COVID-19 (dated by TCRdb to 2022 to 2024). Study-wide context: SARS-CoV-2 positivity had been established in the convalescent patients by nasal swab PCR, and mild disease was recorded in several of these patients and severe disease in one. Post-COVID blood samples from convalescent patients were collected a median of 101 days after diagnosis, with a range of about 30 to 170 days. The time from the second vaccine dose to post-vaccine blood sampling had a median of roughly 79 days and ranged from about 13 to 250 days. Culture stimuli were overlapping spike peptide pools from SARS-CoV-2 and from the common cold coronaviruses HCoV-NL63, HCoV-OC43 and HCoV-229E. The convalescent cohort comprised six males and four females, including two Hispanic individuals, seven Caucasians, two Asians and one multiracial person. The spike-specific CD4+ TCR repertoire was compared before and after mRNA vaccination in 10 COVID-19 convalescent patients and 4 infection-naive healthy vaccine recipients. Each participant got two doses of either the Pfizer-BioNTech BNT162b2 vaccine (n=8) or the Moderna mRNA-1273 vaccine (n=2). Control cultures received a CEFX viral epitope pool as the positive control, an HIV-1 Nef peptide pool as the negative control, or no peptide.

The library was made by PCR. At the Johns Hopkins FTIC core, DNA from the cultured CD4+ T cells underwent TCR sequencing with the Oncomine TCR Beta short-read assay. The QIAamp micro DNA kit was used to extract genomic DNA from the cultured CD4+ T cells. Oncomine TCR Beta libraries from cultured CD4+ T cells were pooled with unique dual indexes and sequenced on an Illumina iSeq 100. Under the source paper's analysis protocol: Non-productive sequences were removed, and CDR3s not starting with C, not ending with F or W, or shorter than 7 amino acids were discarded. The MANAFEST web application was used to identify antigen-specific clonotypes by comparing peptide-stimulated wells against reference wells and other culture wells. An FDR below 0.05, an odds ratio above 5, and a productive frequency above 0.1% in at least two of three replicate wells were required for clones to be considered positive. A clonotype counted as cross-reactive if it showed significant expansion both in the SARS-CoV-2 spike wells and in at least one common cold coronavirus spike condition. Similarity between CDR3 sequences was evaluated in R version 3.6.1 using Levenshtein distances (stringdist) and unrooted phylogenetic trees (ape). TCRdb itself trimmed the public reads at Q25 with fastp, ran MiXCR and retained productive beta chains. CDR3 protein sequences are deduplicated, and each keeps its most common genes and DNA. These V and J calls rely on TCRdb rather than the paper's analysis. The sample table lists under 13,000 distinct CDR3 sequences, under 30% of them with a count of one. Roughly a quarter of the sample is held by the ten biggest clonotypes.

About this clonotype: Its antigen specificity is not known. The input lacks base qualities; no much larger clone sits a single base away.

Study-level results and caveats: Only a relatively small number of convalescent patients were included in the study, and early timepoints following natural infection were not analyzed. The median number of SARS-CoV-2-reactive clonotypes rose from fewer than 25 after infection to 35 to 45 after vaccination, but the change was not significant. Of the vaccine-specific clones found in convalescent patients, nearly all (304 of 307) were mono-reactive for SARS-CoV-2 spike instead of being cross-reactive with common cold coronaviruses. Among convalescent patients, a median about 86% of the SARS-CoV-2-reactive clones seen after vaccination appeared only after vaccination, which suggests priming specific to the vaccine.

Sample treatment or condition, as interpreted from the label and publication: approximately nine-day PBMC culture with coronavirus spike peptide pools or control peptides (ViraFEST assay). The study used the ViraFEST assay, which expanded antigen-specific T cells with peptide pools and then identified expanded clonotypes by TCR sequencing. The convalescent patients' positive SARS-CoV-2 PCR tests fell between March and December 2020, which was before the Alpha, Beta and Delta variants emerged in the United States. PBMCs were cultured at approximately 2 million per well in IMDM supplemented with approximately 5% human AB serum and roughly 10 IU/ml IL-2, with about 11 ug/ml peptide pools added. On days 3 and 7, half of the culture medium was replaced with fresh IL-2-containing medium. After ten to eleven days of culture, CD4+ T cells were isolated by negative selection using the EasySep CD4+ T cell isolation kit. Ficoll-Paque Plus gradient centrifugation was used to isolate PBMCs from whole blood, and the isolated PBMCs were then either used fresh or cryopreserved at -140C. In general, triplicate wells were set up for every culture condition.

V drops 7 bases and J drops 4 bases, leaving 10 bases in between. Via the germline V gene, CDR1 is SQVTM and CDR2 ANQGSEA. Taken from cysteine to phenylalanine, the CDR3 has 11 residues. Only the CDR3 part of the read is kept: 33 bases, read in frame from the first base. The material was CD4+ T cells from blood, cultured in vitro, obtained after SARS-CoV-2 vaccination. The sequence came from a human donor who had recovered from COVID-19. The chain employs TRBV29-1 and TRBJ1-2, and perhaps TRBD1 as D gene, on 5 matching bases. The nucleotides read TGCAGCGACGGGGGAGGCTATGGCTACACCTTC. It encodes CSDGGGYGYTF.